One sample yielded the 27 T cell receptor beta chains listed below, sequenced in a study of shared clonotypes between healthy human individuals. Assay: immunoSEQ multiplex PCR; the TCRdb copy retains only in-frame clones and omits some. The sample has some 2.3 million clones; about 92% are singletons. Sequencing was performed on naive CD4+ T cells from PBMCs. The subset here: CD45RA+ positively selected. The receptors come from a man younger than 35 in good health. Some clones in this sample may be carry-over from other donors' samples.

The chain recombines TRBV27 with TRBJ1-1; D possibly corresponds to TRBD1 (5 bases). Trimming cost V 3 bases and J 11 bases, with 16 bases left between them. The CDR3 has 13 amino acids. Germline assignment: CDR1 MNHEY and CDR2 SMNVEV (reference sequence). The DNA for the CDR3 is TGTGCCAGCAGTTTCCGGGACTCTCGACGGGCTTTCTTT. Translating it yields CASSFRDSRRAFF.

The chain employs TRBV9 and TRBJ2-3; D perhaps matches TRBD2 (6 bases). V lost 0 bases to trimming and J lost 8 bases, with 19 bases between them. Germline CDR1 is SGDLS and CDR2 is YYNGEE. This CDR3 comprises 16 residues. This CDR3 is CASSVGAGSYPSTQYF. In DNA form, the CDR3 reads TGTGCCAGCAGCGTAGGCGCGGGATCTTACCCCTCTACGCAGTATTTT.

The CDR3 spells CASNRQGLGGGEQYF. DNA of the CDR3: TGTGCCAGCAATAGACAGGGGTTGGGCGGAGGGGAGCAGTACTTC. This rearrangement joins TRBV6-1 to TRBJ2-7; 8 bases match TRBD1. Germline CDR1 and CDR2: MNHNS and SASEGT. Unmatched junction bases numbered 15, after V lost 7 bases and J lost 7 bases. The CDR3 loop spans 15 amino acids.

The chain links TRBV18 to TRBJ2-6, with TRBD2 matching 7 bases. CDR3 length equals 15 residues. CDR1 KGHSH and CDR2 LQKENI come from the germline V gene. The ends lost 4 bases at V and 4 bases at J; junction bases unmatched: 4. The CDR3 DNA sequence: TGTGCCAGCTCACGCGGGAGTGCGGGGGCCAACGTCCTGACTTTC. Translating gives CASSRGSAGANVLTF.

The CDR3 region is CASSPITGLNTEAFF. Written as DNA, the CDR3 is TGTGCCAGCTCACCTATTACAGGGTTGAACACTGAAGCTTTCTTT. The chain recombines TRBV18 with TRBJ1-1, with TRBD1 as a possible D gene (6 bases). The germline V gene encodes CDR1 KGHSH and CDR2 LQKENI. V lost 3 bases and J 0 bases, leaving 11 bases between the germline ends. The CDR3 loop spans 15 amino acids.

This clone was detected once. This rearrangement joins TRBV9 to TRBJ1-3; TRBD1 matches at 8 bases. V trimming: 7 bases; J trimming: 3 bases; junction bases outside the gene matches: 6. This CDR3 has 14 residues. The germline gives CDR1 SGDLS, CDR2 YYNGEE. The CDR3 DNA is TGTGCCAGCTGTCAGGGGGCCCTTGGAAACACCATATATTTT. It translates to CASCQGALGNTIYF.

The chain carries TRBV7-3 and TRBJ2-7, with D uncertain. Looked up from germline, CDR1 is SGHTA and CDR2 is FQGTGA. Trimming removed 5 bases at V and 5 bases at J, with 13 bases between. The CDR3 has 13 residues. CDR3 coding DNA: TGTGCCAGCAGCCTCACCTTTGGGGACGAGCAGTACTTC. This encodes CASSLTFGDEQYF. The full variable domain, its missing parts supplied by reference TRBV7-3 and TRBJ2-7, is GAGVSQTPSNKVTEKGKYVELRCDPISGHTALYWYRQSLGQGPEFLIYFQGTGAADDSGLPNDRFFAVRPEGSVSTLKIQRTERGDSAVYLCASSLTFGDEQYFGPGTRLTVT.

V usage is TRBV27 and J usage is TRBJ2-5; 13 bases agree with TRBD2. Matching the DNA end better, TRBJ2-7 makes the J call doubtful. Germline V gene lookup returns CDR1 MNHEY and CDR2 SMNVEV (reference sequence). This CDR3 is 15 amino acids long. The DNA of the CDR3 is TGTGCCAGCAGTTGGCGACTAGCGGGAGGCCCCGAGCAGTACTTC. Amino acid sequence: CASSWRLAGGPEQYF.

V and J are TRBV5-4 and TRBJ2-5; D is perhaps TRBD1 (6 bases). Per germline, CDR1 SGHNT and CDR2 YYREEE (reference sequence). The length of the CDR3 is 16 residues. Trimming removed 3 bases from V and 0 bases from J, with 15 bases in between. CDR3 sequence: CASSYQGRGYQETQYF. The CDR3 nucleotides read TGTGCCAGCAGCTACCAGGGAAGGGGGTACCAAGAGACCCAGTACTTC.

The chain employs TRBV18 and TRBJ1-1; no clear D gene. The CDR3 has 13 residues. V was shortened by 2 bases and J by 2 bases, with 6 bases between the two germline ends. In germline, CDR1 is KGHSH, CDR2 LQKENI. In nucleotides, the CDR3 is TGTGCCAGCTCACCATGGGGTAACACTGAAGCTTTCTTT. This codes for CASSPWGNTEAFF.

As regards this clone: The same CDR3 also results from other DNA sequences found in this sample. The CDR3 DNA reads as TGCGCCAGCAGCTTGAGAAGCGGGGAAGCCTACGAGCAGTACTTC. The encoded protein is CASSLRSGEAYEQYF. V usage is TRBV5-1 and J usage is TRBJ2-7, with 7 bases fitting TRBD2. The germline V gene has CDR1 SGHRS and CDR2 YFSETQ. There are 15 residues in the CDR3. The junction had 6 bases not matched to a gene; V was cut back by 1 base and J by 2 bases.

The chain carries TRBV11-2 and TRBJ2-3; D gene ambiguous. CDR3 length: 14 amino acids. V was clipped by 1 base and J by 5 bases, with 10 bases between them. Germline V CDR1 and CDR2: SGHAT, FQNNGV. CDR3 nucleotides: TGTGCCAGCAGCTTAGCGACCCACGGAGATACGCAGTATTTT. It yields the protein CASSLATHGDTQYF.

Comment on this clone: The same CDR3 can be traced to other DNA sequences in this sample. The chain's CDR3 is CASSVEGSTEAFF. The CDR3 DNA reads as TGTGCCAGCAGTGTCGAGGGGAGCACTGAAGCTTTCTTT. This rearrangement joins TRBV2 to TRBJ1-1, with a tentative D call TRBD1 (5 bases). From germline, CDR1 is SNHLY and CDR2 FYNNEI. The V end was cut by 4 bases, the J end by 4 bases, with 10 bases between. This CDR3 is built from 13 residues.

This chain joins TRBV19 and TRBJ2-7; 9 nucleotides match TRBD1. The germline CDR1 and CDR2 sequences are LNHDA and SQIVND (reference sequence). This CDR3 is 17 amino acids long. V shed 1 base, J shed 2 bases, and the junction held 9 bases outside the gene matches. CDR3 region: CASSIVWTGVSPYEQYF. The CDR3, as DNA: TGTGCCAGTAGTATAGTCTGGACAGGGGTTTCACCCTACGAGCAGTACTTC.

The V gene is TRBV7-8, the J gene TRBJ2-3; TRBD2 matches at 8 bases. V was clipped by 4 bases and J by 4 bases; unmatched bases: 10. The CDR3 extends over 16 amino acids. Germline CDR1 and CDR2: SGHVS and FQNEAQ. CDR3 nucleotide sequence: TGTGCCAGCAGCTGGCCGGGACTAGAGGGCCCAGATACGCAGTATTTT. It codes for CASSWPGLEGPDTQYF.

For the CDR3, the DNA is TGTGCCAGCAGGGACAGGGCCGCTAACTATGGCTACACCTTC. Its translation is CASRDRAANYGYTF. The J gene is TRBJ1-2, the V gene TRBV6-1; 8 bases fit TRBD1. V shed 6 bases and J 0 bases; nucleotides not matched to a gene: 3. From germline, CDR1 is MNHNS and CDR2 SASEGT. This CDR3 region has 14 residues.

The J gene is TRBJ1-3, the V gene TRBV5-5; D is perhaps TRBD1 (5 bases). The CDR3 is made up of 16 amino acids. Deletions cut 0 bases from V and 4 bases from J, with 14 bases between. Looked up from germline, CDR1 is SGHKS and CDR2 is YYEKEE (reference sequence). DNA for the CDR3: TGTGCCAGCAGCTTGGCCTGGGGCCGGGGAGGAAACACCATATATTTT. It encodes CASSLAWGRGGNTIYF.

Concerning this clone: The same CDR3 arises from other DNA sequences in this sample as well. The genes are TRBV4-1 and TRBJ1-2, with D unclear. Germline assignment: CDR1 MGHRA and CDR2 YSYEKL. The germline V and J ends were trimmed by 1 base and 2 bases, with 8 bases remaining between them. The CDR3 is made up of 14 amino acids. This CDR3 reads CASSQVGGNYGYTF. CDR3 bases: TGCGCCAGCAGCCAAGTCGGAGGGAACTATGGCTACACCTTC.

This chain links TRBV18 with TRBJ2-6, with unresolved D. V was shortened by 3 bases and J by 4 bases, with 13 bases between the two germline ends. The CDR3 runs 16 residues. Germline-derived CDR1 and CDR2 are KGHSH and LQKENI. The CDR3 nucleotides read TGTGCCAGCTCACCCCCAAACAGCGCCGGGGCCAACGTCCTGACTTTC. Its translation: CASSPPNSAGANVLTF.

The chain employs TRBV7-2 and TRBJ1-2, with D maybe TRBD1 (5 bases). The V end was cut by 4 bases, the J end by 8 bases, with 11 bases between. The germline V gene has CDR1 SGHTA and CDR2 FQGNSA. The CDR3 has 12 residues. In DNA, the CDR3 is TGTGCCAGCAGCTCTGAACGGGGCGGCTACACCTTC. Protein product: CASSSERGGYTF.

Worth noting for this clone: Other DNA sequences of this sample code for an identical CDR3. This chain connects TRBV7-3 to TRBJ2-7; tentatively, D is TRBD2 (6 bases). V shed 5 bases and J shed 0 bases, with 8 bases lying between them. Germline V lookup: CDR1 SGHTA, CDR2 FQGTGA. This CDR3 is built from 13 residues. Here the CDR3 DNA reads TGTGCCAGCAGCCCCGGGGGCTCCTACGAGCAGTACTTC. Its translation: CASSPGGSYEQYF.

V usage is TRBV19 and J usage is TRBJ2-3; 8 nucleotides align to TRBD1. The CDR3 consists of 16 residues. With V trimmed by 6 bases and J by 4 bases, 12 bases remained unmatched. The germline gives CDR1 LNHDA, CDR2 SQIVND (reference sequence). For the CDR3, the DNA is TGTGCCAGTAGGACCGGGACAGGTCGTTTCGCAGATACGCAGTATTTT. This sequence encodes CASRTGTGRFADTQYF.

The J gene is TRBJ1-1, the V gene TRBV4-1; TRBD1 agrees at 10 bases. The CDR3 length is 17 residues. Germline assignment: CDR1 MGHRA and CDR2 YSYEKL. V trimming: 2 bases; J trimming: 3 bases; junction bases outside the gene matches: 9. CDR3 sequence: CASSQPRDRGWYTEAFF. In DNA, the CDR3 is TGCGCCAGCAGCCAACCCCGGGACAGGGGATGGTACACTGAAGCTTTCTTT.

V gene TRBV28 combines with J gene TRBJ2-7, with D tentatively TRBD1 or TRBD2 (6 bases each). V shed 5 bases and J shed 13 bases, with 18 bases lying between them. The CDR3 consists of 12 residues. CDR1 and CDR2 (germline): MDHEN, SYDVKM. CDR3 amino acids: CASSRLGGANYF. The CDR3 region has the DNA TGTGCCAGCAGTCGACTCGGGGGCGCAAATTACTTC.

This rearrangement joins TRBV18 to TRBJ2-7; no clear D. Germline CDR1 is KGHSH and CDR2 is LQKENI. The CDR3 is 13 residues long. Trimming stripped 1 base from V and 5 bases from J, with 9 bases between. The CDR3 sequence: CASSPQSIDEQYF. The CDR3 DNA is TGTGCCAGCTCACCACAGAGCATCGACGAGCAGTACTTC.

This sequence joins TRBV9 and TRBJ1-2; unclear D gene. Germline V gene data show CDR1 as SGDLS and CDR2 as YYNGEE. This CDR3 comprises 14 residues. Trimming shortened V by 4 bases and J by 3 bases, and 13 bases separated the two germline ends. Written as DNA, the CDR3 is TGTGCCAGCAGCCCGGACGGGGAAGACTATGGCTACACCTTC. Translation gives CASSPDGEDYGYTF.

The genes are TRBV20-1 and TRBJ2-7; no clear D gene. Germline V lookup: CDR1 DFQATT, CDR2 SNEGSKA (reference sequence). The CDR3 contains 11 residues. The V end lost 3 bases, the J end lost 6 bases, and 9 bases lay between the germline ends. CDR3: CSASRDSEQYF. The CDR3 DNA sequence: TGCAGTGCTAGTCGCGACTCCGAGCAGTACTTC.